This is a list of T cell receptor beta chains from one sample in a study of blood T cell repertoires in COVID-19. Profiled with immunoSEQ multiplex PCR; TCRdb holds only in-frame clones, not every one. The repertoire holds nearly 350,000 clones, approximately 82% seen once, with 2.5% to 3.5% in the top ten. The sequenced sample consisted of peripheral blood. The receptors here all came from a man aged 25 to 45 with active or convalescent COVID-19. The conserved cysteine and the conserved F or W are not part of the CDR3 here. D genes are given only for firm matches. Clone size is shown for a subset of rows, as once, few, many or a class of expanded clone.

TRBD2	16	NA	TRBV28	TRBJ2-7	ASSPGSSVGGSSYEQY
TRBD2	15	NA	TRBV7-2	TRBJ2-6	ASSLVYGSGLPNVLT
TRBD1	12	NA	TRBV6-5	TRBJ1-2	ASGDRATNYGYT
NA	13	NA	TRBV9	TRBJ2-1	ASSASSDYGNEQF
NA	11	NA	TRBV27	TRBJ2-5	ASTPPSGETQY
NA	13	NA	TRBV4-1	TRBJ1-3	ASSQEGREGNTIY
NA	11	once	TRBV30	TRBJ1-2	AWSVGGPYGYT
TRBD2	13	NA	TRBV11-3	TRBJ2-5	ASSLGGLAGETQY
TRBD2	13	once	TRBV2	TRBJ2-1	ASRGAGADYNEQF
TRBD1	10	NA	TRBV19	TRBJ1-4	ASRQGAEKLF